A selection of T cell receptor beta chains follows, all from one sample in a study of shared clonotypes between healthy human individuals. Produced via immunoSEQ multiplex PCR; TCRdb's table is partial and in-frame only. Here the sample spans about 1.5 million clones, 98% being singletons. The source material was naive CD4+ T cells sorted from blood. The receptor source for this set is a man aged 30 to 39 in good health. CDR3s leave out the opening cysteine and the closing phenylalanine or tryptophan. Fields, in order: CDR3 protein, V gene.

CDR3 protein: ASSLRAGGVYTEAF
V gene: TRBV7-6

CDR3 protein: ASSLTSGDTGELF
V gene: TRBV13

CDR3 protein: ASSLQGANTEAF
V gene: TRBV7-9

CDR3 protein: AIGNSGSPDTQY
V gene: TRBV10-3

CDR3 protein: SVSGAGLTTDTQY
V gene: TRBV29-1

CDR3 protein: ASSVRTDTQY
V gene: TRBV7-9

CDR3 protein: ATAGGRGGQY
V gene: TRBV10-3

CDR3 protein: ASRELAVTGELF
V gene: TRBV6-1

CDR3 protein: ASSLGGSSAPSTDTQY
V gene: TRBV5-6

CDR3 protein: ASSVGTGSDYGYT
V gene: TRBV9

CDR3 protein: ASSLPGTGGGYT
V gene: TRBV7-2

CDR3 protein: ASSRGRSSYNEQF
V gene: TRBV7-2

CDR3 protein: ASSYFPIRAKNIQY
V gene: TRBV6-5

CDR3 protein: ASSQERPHEQY
V gene: TRBV4-1

CDR3 protein: ATSRQGAYQPQH
V gene: TRBV15

CDR3 protein: ASSLLGGHGLAF
V gene: TRBV28

CDR3 protein: ASSGGAEGTDTQY
V gene: TRBV10-2

CDR3 protein: ASSQLVYGEAF
V gene: TRBV5-4

CDR3 protein: ASSVGTSGAYNEQF
V gene: TRBV9

CDR3 protein: ASGVTYNEQF
V gene: TRBV19

CDR3 protein: ASSLGGGFSYEQY
V gene: TRBV6-1

CDR3 protein: ASSQGGNEQF
V gene: TRBV14

CDR3 protein: ASSRQGSDTQY
V gene: TRBV7-9

CDR3 protein: ASSLAGPLRRGYT
V gene: TRBV28

CDR3 protein: SVDDRDSRPAF
V gene: TRBV29-1

CDR3 protein: ASSLRRETDTQY
V gene: TRBV27

CDR3 protein: ASSSFRDRHQPQH
V gene: TRBV5-4

CDR3 protein: ASSVAPFSYEQY
V gene: TRBV7-8

CDR3 protein: ASSLAAQNTEAF
V gene: TRBV5-5

CDR3 protein: ASSQDVPSGQETQY
V gene: TRBV4-3

CDR3 protein: ASSSSDGRGIGEQF
V gene: TRBV7-2

CDR3 protein: ASSVGGLEAYEQY
V gene: TRBV9

CDR3 protein: ASSLNTFRDTGELF
V gene: TRBV7-3

CDR3 protein: ASRPGPSDYGYT
V gene: TRBV9

CDR3 protein: ASSSGLLEKLF
V gene: TRBV7-9

CDR3 protein: ASKSGGTAIEAF
V gene: TRBV5-1

CDR3 protein: ASSRRGLYEQY
V gene: TRBV27

CDR3 protein: ASRPGRQGLSNQPQH
V gene: TRBV19

CDR3 protein: ASSDAIGTQETQY
V gene: TRBV5-6

CDR3 protein: ATSLGWRTDTQY
V gene: TRBV15

CDR3 protein: ASSLFTAGGTYEQY
V gene: TRBV7-3

CDR3 protein: ASSLGQGGHNEQF
V gene: TRBV5-1

CDR3 protein: ASVLASVDNEQF
V gene: TRBV7-2

CDR3 protein: AISESSGKTYEQY
V gene: TRBV10-3

CDR3 protein: SVRLLAKQF
V gene: TRBV20-1

CDR3 protein: ASKDRGYGYT
V gene: TRBV6-1

CDR3 protein: ASSPAGGSGNEQF
V gene: TRBV9

CDR3 protein: ASSLWSLLFSYEQY
V gene: TRBV28

CDR3 protein: ASSLEAGGLDSLYEQY
V gene: TRBV7-6

CDR3 protein: ASSFFSQGAEQY
V gene: TRBV7-2

CDR3 protein: ASSLRLAGGVYEQY
V gene: TRBV27

CDR3 protein: ASSGTGGVFSEQY
V gene: TRBV9

CDR3 protein: ASSVLLGGYT
V gene: TRBV28

CDR3 protein: ASSQLGTADSYEQY
V gene: TRBV4-1

CDR3 protein: ASSTAPLAGVADTQY
V gene: TRBV19